These T cell receptor beta chains were read from a single sample in a study of early T cells in non-severe SARS-CoV-2 infection. TCRdb ran MiXCR on the 5' RACE reads and lists one entry per CDR3 protein. The sample includes tens of thousands of distinct CDR3 sequences, roughly 5% of them seen just once. The material sequenced was whole blood. The receptors shown here come from an adult who was a healthcare worker with PCR-confirmed SARS-CoV-2 infection or an uninfected control (not recorded which). Each CDR3 is given with its conserved first and last residue. The D gene is left open where the match is weak. The size entry is marked missing in some rows and otherwise reads once, few, many or a size class.

TRBJ1-2 TRBV6-5 . few CASRSRGSKDYGYTF TGTGCCAGCAGAAGCAGGGGATCGAAGGACTATGGCTACACCTTC
TRBJ2-7 TRBV5-1 TRBD1 few CASSFGTVYREQYF TGCGCCAGCAGCTTCGGGACAGTTTATCGCGAGCAGTACTTC
TRBJ2-3 TRBV10-3 . . CAISGNQEDTQYF TGTGCCATCAGTGGAAACCAGGAAGATACGCAGTATTTT
TRBJ1-5 TRBV7-2 . many CASSLVHNSNQPQHF TGTGCCAGCAGCCTAGTCCATAATAGCAATCAGCCCCAGCATTTT
TRBJ2-1 TRBV30 . . CAWMGGPSQPQFF TGTGCCTGGATGGGGGGGCCATCACAGCCCCAGTTCTTC
TRBJ1-6 TRBV9 . many CASSAGSSYNSPLHF TGTGCCAGCAGCGCAGGGAGCTCCTATAATTCACCCCTCCACTTT
TRBJ1-5 TRBV6-1 . many CASSEAGGTSNQPQHF TGTGCCAGCAGTGAAGCAGGGGGGACCAGCAATCAGCCCCAGCATTTT
TRBJ2-7 TRBV9 TRBD2 few CASSGKRGTSGSLHEQYF TGTGCCAGCAGCGGAAAAAGAGGGACTAGCGGGAGTCTCCACGAGCAGTACTTC
TRBJ2-1 TRBV11-2 TRBD2 many CASSLDGASGGKREQFF TGTGCCAGCAGCTTAGATGGGGCTAGCGGGGGTAAGCGGGAGCAGTTCTTC
TRBJ2-1 TRBV11-2 . many CASSPSDEQFF TGTGCCAGCAGCCCCTCCGATGAGCAGTTCTTC
TRBJ2-7 TRBV28 . many CASSFSAYEQYF TGTGCCAGCAGTTTTTCCGCCTACGAGCAGTACTTC
TRBJ2-2 TRBV6-2/TRBV6-3 TRBD2 . CASRWTRETGELFF TGTGCCAGCAGATGGACTAGAGAAACCGGGGAGCTGTTTTTT
TRBJ2-1 TRBV11-2 . many CASSLDTGYNEQFF TGTGCCAGCAGCTTAGATACAGGCTACAATGAGCAGTTCTTC
TRBJ2-7 TRBV20-1 . . CSVLEGQASYEQYF TGCAGCGTGCTAGAGGGACAAGCATCCTACGAGCAGTACTTC
TRBJ1-6 TRBV28 . few CASSALLAVLASPLHF TGTGCCAGCAGTGCCCTTCTCGCAGTGTTGGCTTCACCCCTCCACTTT
TRBJ1-4 TRBV7-9 TRBD1 many CASSSGTANEKLFF TGTGCCAGCAGCTCCGGGACAGCTAATGAAAAACTGTTTTTT
TRBJ2-7 TRBV11-2 TRBD2 . CASSHFGTSGYEQYF TGTGCCAGCAGCCACTTCGGGACTAGCGGGTACGAGCAGTACTTC
TRBJ1-2 TRBV5-4 . many CASSLVADGYTF TGTGCCAGCAGCTTGGTCGCTGATGGCTACACCTTC
TRBJ2-5 TRBV5-4 . many CASRQATEKETQYF TGTGCCAGCAGACAAGCGACAGAAAAAGAGACCCAGTACTTC
TRBJ2-1 TRBV4-3 TRBD2 many CASSQDRGSGRAARNEQFF TGCGCCAGCAGCCAAGATCGAGGGAGCGGGAGGGCCGCCAGGAATGAGCAGTTCTTC